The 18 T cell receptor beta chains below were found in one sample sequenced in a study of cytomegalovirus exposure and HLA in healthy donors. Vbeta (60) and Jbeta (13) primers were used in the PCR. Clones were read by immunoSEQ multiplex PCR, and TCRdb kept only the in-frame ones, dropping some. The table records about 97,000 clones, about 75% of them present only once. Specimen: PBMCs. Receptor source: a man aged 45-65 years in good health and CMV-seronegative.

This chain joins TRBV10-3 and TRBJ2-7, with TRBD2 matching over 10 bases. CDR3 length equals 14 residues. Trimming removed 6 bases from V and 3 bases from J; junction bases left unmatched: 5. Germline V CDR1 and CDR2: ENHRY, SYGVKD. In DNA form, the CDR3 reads TGTGCCATCAGGGACGGGACTAGCGACTACGAGCAGTACTTC. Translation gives CAIRDGTSDYEQYF.

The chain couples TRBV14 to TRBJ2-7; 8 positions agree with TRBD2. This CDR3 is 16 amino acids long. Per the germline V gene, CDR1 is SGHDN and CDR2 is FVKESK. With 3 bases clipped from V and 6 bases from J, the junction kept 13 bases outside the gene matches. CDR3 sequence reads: CASSHRGGVGFGEQYF. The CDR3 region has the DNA TGTGCCAGCAGCCATCGGGGGGGGGTAGGCTTCGGCGAGCAGTACTTC.

The chain's CDR3 is CATDRFLSGANVLTF. The CDR3 DNA is TGTGCCACCGACAGGTTTCTCTCTGGGGCCAACGTCCTGACTTTC. The chain recombines TRBV2 with TRBJ2-6; possible D gene TRBD1, 6 bases. V lost 10 bases to trimming and J lost 0 bases, with 13 bases between them. The CDR3 totals 15 residues. Germline V CDR1 and CDR2: SNHLY, FYNNEI.

CDR3 loop: CASSPSQGYSNQPQHF. CDR3 coding DNA: TGTGCCAGTAGTCCCTCTCAGGGATATAGCAATCAGCCCCAGCATTTT. The chain recombines TRBV19 with TRBJ1-5, with TRBD1 as a possible D gene (5 bases). Trimming left V 5 bases short and J 0 bases short, with 14 bases between. Germline CDR1 LNHDA, CDR2 SQIVND (reference sequence). The CDR3 has 16 amino acids.

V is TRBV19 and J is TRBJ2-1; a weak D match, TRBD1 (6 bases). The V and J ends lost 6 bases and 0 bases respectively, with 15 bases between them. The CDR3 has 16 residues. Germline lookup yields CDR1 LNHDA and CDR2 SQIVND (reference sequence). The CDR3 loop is CASSRGRTGSYNEQFF. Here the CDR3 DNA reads TGTGCCAGTAGCAGGGGTAGGACGGGCTCCTACAATGAGCAGTTCTTC.

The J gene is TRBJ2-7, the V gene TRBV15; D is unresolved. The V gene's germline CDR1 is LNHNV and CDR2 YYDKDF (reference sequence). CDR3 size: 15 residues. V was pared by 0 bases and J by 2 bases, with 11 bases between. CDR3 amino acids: CATSRDLSLTYEQYF. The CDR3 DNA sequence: TGTGCCACCAGCAGAGACCTATCCTTAACCTACGAGCAGTACTTC. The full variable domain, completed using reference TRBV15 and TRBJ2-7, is DAMVIQNPRYQVTQFGKPVTLSCSQTLNHNVMYWYQQKSSQAPKLLFHYYDKDFNNEADTPDNFQSRRPNTSFCFLDIRSPGLGDTAMYLCATSRDLSLTYEQYFGPGTRLTVT.

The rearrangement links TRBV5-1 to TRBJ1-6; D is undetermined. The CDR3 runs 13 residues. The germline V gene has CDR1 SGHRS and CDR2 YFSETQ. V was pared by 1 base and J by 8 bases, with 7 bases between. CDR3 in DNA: TGCGCCAGCAGCTTGCGGGGAGATTCACCCCTCCACTTT. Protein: CASSLRGDSPLHF.

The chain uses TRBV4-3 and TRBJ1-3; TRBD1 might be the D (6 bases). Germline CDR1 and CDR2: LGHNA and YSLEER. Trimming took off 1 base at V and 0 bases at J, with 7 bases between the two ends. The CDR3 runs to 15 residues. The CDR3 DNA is TGCGCCAGCAGCCAAGGGACAGACTCTGGAAACACCATATATTTT. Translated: CASSQGTDSGNTIYF.

In DNA, the CDR3 is TGTGCCAGCAGCGTCCGGGACATCCCAGATACGCAGTATTTT. It specifies CASSVRDIPDTQYF. V usage is TRBV13 and J usage is TRBJ2-3, with TRBD1 as a possible D gene (6 bases). The CDR3 has 14 residues. Germline CDR1 is PRHDT and CDR2 is FYEKMQ (reference sequence). The V end was cut by 5 bases, the J end by 4 bases, with 13 bases between.

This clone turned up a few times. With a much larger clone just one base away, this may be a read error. CDR3 nucleotide sequence: TGTGCCAGCAGCCAAGGAGGGAATCGTGGCTACACCTTC. As protein: CASSQGGNRGYTF. The genes are TRBV4-2 and TRBJ1-2; D unresolved. The germline V gene has CDR1 LGHNA and CDR2 YNFKEQ. The CDR3 sequence is 13 residues long. Deletions cut 1 base from V and 7 bases from J, with 10 bases between.

The DNA of the CDR3 is TGTGCCAGCAGCCTATGCGGGAGTCATGAAGGCTACACCTTC. It translates to CASSLCGSHEGYTF. The chain joins TRBV7-2 to TRBJ1-2; D is ambiguous. Germline CDR1 and CDR2: SGHTA and FQGNSA. V lost 5 bases, J lost 8 bases, and 18 bases lay in between. This CDR3 has 14 amino acids.

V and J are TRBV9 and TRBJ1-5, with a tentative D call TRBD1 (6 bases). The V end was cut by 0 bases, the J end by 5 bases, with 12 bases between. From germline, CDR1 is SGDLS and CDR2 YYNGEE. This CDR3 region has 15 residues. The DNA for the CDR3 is TGTGCCAGCAGCGTAGGGGGCAGGGGTGATCAGCCCCAGCATTTT. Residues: CASSVGGRGDQPQHF.

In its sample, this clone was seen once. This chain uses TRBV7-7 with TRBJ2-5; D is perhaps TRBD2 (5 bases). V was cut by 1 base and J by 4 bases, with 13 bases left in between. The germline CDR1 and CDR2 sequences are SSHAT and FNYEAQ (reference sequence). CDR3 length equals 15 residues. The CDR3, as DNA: TGTGCCAGCAGCTTAGGTATCAGGAGGCGAGAGACCCAGTACTTC. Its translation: CASSLGIRRRETQYF.

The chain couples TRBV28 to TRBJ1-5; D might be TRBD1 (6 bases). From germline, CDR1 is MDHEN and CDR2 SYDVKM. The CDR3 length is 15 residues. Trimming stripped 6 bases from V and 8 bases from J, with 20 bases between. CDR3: CASSIGTLQGEPQHF. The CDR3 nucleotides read TGTGCCAGCAGCATTGGGACACTCCAAGGGGAGCCCCAGCATTTT.

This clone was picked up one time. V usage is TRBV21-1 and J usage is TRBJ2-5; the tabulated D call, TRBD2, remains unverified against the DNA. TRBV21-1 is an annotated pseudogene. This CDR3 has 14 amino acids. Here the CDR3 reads CASSKTWRRETQYF. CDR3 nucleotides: TGTGCCAGCAGCAAAACTTGGCGGAGAGAGACCCAGTACTTC.

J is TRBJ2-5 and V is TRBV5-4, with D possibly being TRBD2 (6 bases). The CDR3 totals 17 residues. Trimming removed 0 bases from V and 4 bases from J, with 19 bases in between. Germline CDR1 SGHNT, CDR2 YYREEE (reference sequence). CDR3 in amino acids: CASSLVSVGGDPETQYF. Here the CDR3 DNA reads TGTGCCAGCAGCTTGGTGTCTGTGGGCGGGGATCCAGAGACCCAGTACTTC.

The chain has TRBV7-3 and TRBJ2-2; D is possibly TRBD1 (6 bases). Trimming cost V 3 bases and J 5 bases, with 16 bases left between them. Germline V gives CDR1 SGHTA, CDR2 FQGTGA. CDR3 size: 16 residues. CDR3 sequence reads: CASSFETGPGTGELFF. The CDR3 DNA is TGTGCCAGCAGCTTCGAGACAGGTCCGGGGACCGGGGAGCTGTTTTTT.

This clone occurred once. The CDR3 nucleotides read TGTGCCAGCAGCCCTCGGACAGGGGGAGGCACAGATACGCAGTATTTT. As protein: CASSPRTGGGTDTQYF. V usage is TRBV13 and J usage is TRBJ2-3; TRBD1 matches at 10 bases. The CDR3 is made up of 16 amino acids. The V and J ends lost 5 bases and 1 base, in that order; junction bases with no gene match: 6. Germline CDR1 and CDR2: PRHDT and FYEKMQ (reference sequence).